Listed here is a single TCR beta chain. The antigen is not known. PCR employed 60 Vbeta and 13 Jbeta primers. The protocol was immunoSEQ multiplex PCR, while the TCRdb copy is restricted to in-frame clones and leaves out a portion. The profile covers some 95,000 clones, with over 55% appearing a single time and about a sixth taken by the ten largest. This record comes from a study of cytomegalovirus exposure and HLA in healthy donors. Study results and caveats: Earlier results showed most TCR beta V segments being productive about 87% or about 30% of the time. The study had only CMV serostatus as immune exposure information.

Trimming removed 6 bases at V and 0 bases at J, with 9 bases between. This CDR3 spans 13 amino acids. CDR1 and CDR2 (germline): SQVTM, ANQGSEA. This TCR was recovered from a woman aged 18-30 years in good health and CMV-seropositive. Sequencing input: PBMCs. This chain connects TRBV29-1 to TRBJ1-3; D gene ambiguous. For the CDR3, the DNA is TGCAGCGTGAACAGTCGCTCTGGAAACACCATATATTTT. Translated: CSVNSRSGNTIYF.